This is a list of T cell receptor beta chains from one sample in a study of blood T cell repertoires in COVID-19. TCRdb's copy holds only in-frame clones and misses some; the assay was immunoSEQ multiplex PCR. The sample includes roughly 200,000 clones, 65% to 85% of them seen just once. The material sequenced was peripheral blood. The receptors here all came from a man between 45 and 60 years old with active or convalescent COVID-19. CDR3s include the opening cysteine and the closing phenylalanine or tryptophan. A D gene is named only where the DNA matches it firmly. Only some rows state a clone size, as once, few, many or a class for expanded clones.

v_call	j_call	clone_size	d_call	cdr3_aa	cdr3_nt
TRBV7-9	TRBJ2-5	-	-	CASSGAGSETQYF	TGTGCCAGCAGCGGCGCAGGGTCGGAGACCCAGTACTTC
TRBV7-7	TRBJ2-7	-	-	CASSLSLTESYEQYF	TGTGCCAGCAGCTTAAGTCTGACGGAGAGTTACGAGCAGTACTTC
TRBV5-1	TRBJ1-2	-	TRBD1	CASSLAQGGNNYGYTF	TGCGCCAGCAGCTTGGCCCAGGGGGGCAATAACTATGGCTACACCTTC
TRBV30	TRBJ1-2	-	TRBD1	CAWSVGGQIYGYTF	TGTGCCTGGAGTGTGGGGGGACAGATCTATGGCTACACCTTC
TRBV6-6	TRBJ1-2	-	-	CASRRQDMNGYTF	TGTGCCAGCAGAAGACAGGACATGAATGGCTACACCTTC
TRBV5-6	TRBJ1-2	-	TRBD1	CASSTDRGRDYGYTF	TGTGCCAGCAGCACGGACAGGGGGCGCGACTATGGCTACACCTTC
TRBV27	TRBJ1-2	once	-	CASAAGGYNYGYTF	TGTGCCAGCGCGGCCGGAGGGTATAACTATGGCTACACCTTC
TRBV5-5	TRBJ2-1	-	-	CASSPRGSWNEQFF	TGTGCCAGCAGCCCTAGGGGGAGCTGGAATGAGCAGTTCTTC
TRBV18	TRBJ1-1	few	TRBD1	CASSPTGGNTEAFF	TGTGCCAGCTCACCGACAGGGGGGAACACTGAAGCTTTCTTT
TRBV30	TRBJ2-3	-	TRBD2	CAWSGLAGGTDTQYF	TGTGCCTGGAGTGGACTAGCGGGGGGCACAGATACGCAGTATTTT
TRBV18	TRBJ1-1	-	-	CASSPPYGQTNTEAFF	TGTGCCAGCTCACCGCCCTACGGACAGACGAACACTGAAGCTTTCTTT
TRBV7-9	TRBJ2-1	many	-	CASSPIRAYNEQFF	TGTGCCAGCAGCCCCATCCGGGCCTACAATGAGCAGTTCTTC
TRBV15	TRBJ2-2	-	TRBD2	CATSMGGADGELFF	TGTGCCACCAGCATGGGAGGGGCGGACGGGGAGCTGTTTTTT
TRBV21-1	TRBJ1-2	-	-	CASSGGLNYGYTF	TGTGCGAGCAGCGGGGGACTAAACTATGGCTACACCTTC